A single sample gave rise to the 30 T cell receptor beta chains below, sequenced in a study of neurological immune-mediated disorders. Via MiXCR, TCRdb re-called the 5' RACE reads, giving one row per CDR3 protein. Among about 65,000 distinct CDR3 sequences listed, under 5% were seen once. Sequencing was performed on PBMCs. The source is a man between 45 and 60 years old with multiple sclerosis.

This sequence joins TRBV12-3 or TRBV12-4 and TRBJ1-2; D ambiguous. The CDR3 totals 16 residues. The ends were cut back, 6 bases at V and 0 bases at J, with 17 bases in the middle. The CDR3 protein is CASSTFLAVANYGYTF. CDR3 sequence (DNA): TGTGCCAGCAGCACATTCTTGGCAGTCGCTAACTATGGCTACACCTTC.

This clonotype has ten or more counts. The V call is TRBV3-1, the J call TRBJ1-3; D gene uncertain. This CDR3 is built from 12 residues. The V end lost 5 bases, the J end lost 4 bases, and 6 bases lay between the germline ends. Per the germline V gene, CDR1 is LGHDT and CDR2 is YNNKEL (reference sequence). The CDR3 bases are TGTGCCAGCAGCAAGGACGGAAACACCATATATTTT. This codes for CASSKDGNTIYF.

In this sample, this clonotype turned up many times. V and J are TRBV20-1 and TRBJ1-5; possible D gene TRBD1, 6 bases. Germline lookup yields CDR1 DFQATT and CDR2 SNEGSKA (reference sequence). The CDR3 is 16 residues long. Trimming left V 2 bases short and J 1 base short, with 15 bases between. In nucleotides, the CDR3 is TGCAGTGCTAGACAACCCGGGACACCAAGCAATCAGCCCCAGCATTTT. This codes for CSARQPGTPSNQPQHF.

This clonotype was recorded many times. The chain employs TRBV20-1 and TRBJ2-7, with D unclear. This CDR3 has 11 residues. V lost 1 base to trimming and J lost 3 bases, with 4 bases between them. Germline-derived CDR1 and CDR2 are DFQATT and SNEGSKA (reference sequence). The chain's CDR3 is CSARANYEQYF. The CDR3 DNA reads TGCAGTGCTAGAGCGAACTACGAGCAGTACTTC.

This clonotype was recorded many times. The chain combines TRBV11-2 with TRBJ1-1; no definite D call. Germline V CDR1 and CDR2: SGHAT, FQNNGV. Trimming removed 3 bases at V and 5 bases at J, with 13 bases between. The CDR3 totals 14 residues. This chain's CDR3 is CASSFPQLRTEAFF. For the CDR3, the DNA is TGTGCCAGCAGCTTCCCTCAGTTGCGGACTGAAGCTTTCTTT.

V is TRBV6-2 or TRBV6-3 and J is TRBJ2-2; D might be TRBD1 (7 bases). V lost 5 bases and J lost 1, with 14 bases in between. Per germline, CDR1 MNHEY and CDR2 SVGEGT. The CDR3 runs to 16 residues. The CDR3 is CASSKTGTGNTGELFF. The CDR3 DNA sequence: TGTGCCAGCAGTAAGACAGGGACTGGGAACACCGGGGAGCTGTTTTTT.

This clonotype was observed at least ten times. The genes are TRBV15 and TRBJ2-7, with TRBD2 identical over 7 bases. Germline V gene sequence: CDR1 LNHNV, CDR2 YYDKDF (reference sequence). This CDR3 region has 14 residues. CDR3 loop: CATSRDLAGVTRDV. In DNA, the CDR3 is TGTGCCACCAGCAGAGATCTTGCGGGGGTGACGCGGGACGTC.

This clonotype was observed many times. V is TRBV7-8 and J is TRBJ1-3; D ambiguous. The germline V and J ends were trimmed by 4 bases and 0 bases, with 10 bases remaining between them. The CDR3 totals 15 residues. CDR1 is SGHVS and CDR2 is FQNEAQ in the germline V gene. CDR3 nucleotides: TGTGCCAGCAGCTATGTCGACACCTCTGGAAACACCATATATTTT. As protein: CASSYVDTSGNTIYF.

This clonotype was observed many times. The rearrangement uses TRBV29-1 and TRBJ2-1; 8 nucleotides match TRBD2. With 3 bases clipped from V and 1 base from J, the junction kept 14 bases outside the gene matches. Germline CDR1 SQVTM, CDR2 ANQGSEA. The CDR3 runs to 18 residues. CDR3 loop: CSVDGGGTTGMSYNEQFF. DNA for the CDR3: TGCAGCGTTGATGGCGGGGGGACGACAGGAATGTCCTACAATGAGCAGTTCTTC.

The table lists this clonotype with many counts. V usage is TRBV10-3 and J usage is TRBJ2-3; 13 positions agree with TRBD2. V shed 5 bases, J shed 4 bases, and the junction held 15 bases outside the gene matches. The germline V gene has CDR1 ENHRY and CDR2 SYGVKD. This CDR3 comprises 19 residues. The DNA for the CDR3 is TGTGCCATCAGTCCAGGACTAGCGGGGGCCCTCAGGTTGCCAGATACGCAGTATTTT. It specifies CAISPGLAGALRLPDTQYF.

The CDR3 sequence is CSARIGQGRMNTEAFF. CDR3 in DNA: TGCAGTGCTAGGATAGGACAGGGGCGCATGAACACTGAAGCTTTCTTT. The rearrangement uses TRBV20-1 and TRBJ1-1; 9 positions agree with TRBD1. The CDR3 totals 16 residues. Trimming at V came to 3 bases and at J to 0 bases, leaving 8 bases not matched to a gene. Germline CDR1 and CDR2: DFQATT and SNEGSKA (reference sequence).

This clonotype was counted only a few times. The chain uses TRBV6-1 and TRBJ2-1, with TRBD2 matching 10 bases. The CDR3 is 16 amino acids. J gave up 8 bases and V 6 bases, and 13 bases lay outside the gene matches. Per the germline V gene, CDR1 is MNHNS and CDR2 is SASEGT. The CDR3 here is CASRISGGYWAYEQFF. The CDR3 bases are TGTGCCAGCAGGATTAGCGGGGGGTATTGGGCCTATGAGCAGTTCTTC.

This sequence joins TRBV19 and TRBJ1-5; the D gene is possibly TRBD1 (5 bases). Germline V gene data show CDR1 as LNHDA and CDR2 as SQIVND (reference sequence). The CDR3 consists of 14 residues. V was cut by 5 bases and J by 7 bases, with 15 bases left in between. The CDR3 reads CASSGRQGRQPQHF. The DNA for the CDR3 is TGTGCCAGTAGTGGAAGGCAGGGCAGACAGCCCCAGCATTTT. The whole variable domain, filled in from reference TRBV19 and TRBJ1-5, reads DGGITQSPKYLFRKEGQNVTLSCEQNLNHDAMYWYRQDPGQGLRLIYYSQIVNDFQKGDIAEGYSVSREKKESFPLTVTSAQKNPTAFYLCASSGRQGRQPQHFGDGTRLSIL.

This clonotype was recorded at least ten times. This sequence joins TRBV27 and TRBJ1-5; TRBD1 is a possible D gene (5 bases). With 4 bases removed from V and 5 bases from J, the gap between germline ends came to 12 bases. Germline V gene lookup returns CDR1 MNHEY and CDR2 SMNVEV (reference sequence). CDR3 length equals 14 residues. CDR3 region: CASSSRREDQPQHF. Here the CDR3 DNA reads TGTGCCAGCAGTTCCCGCAGGGAGGATCAGCCCCAGCATTTT.

The table lists this clonotype with many counts. The chain has TRBV20-1 and TRBJ1-2; TRBD1 is a possible D gene (5 bases). Per germline, CDR1 DFQATT and CDR2 SNEGSKA (reference sequence). This CDR3 has 12 residues. Trimming pared 3 bases from V and 8 bases from J, leaving 13 bases between. CDR3 nucleotide sequence: TGCAGTGCTAGTGGAGGGGAGAGGGGCTACACCTTC. Residues: CSASGGERGYTF.

Many counts were recorded for this clonotype. V is TRBV20-1 and J is TRBJ1-1, with 9 bases fitting TRBD1. Germline V gives CDR1 DFQATT, CDR2 SNEGSKA (reference sequence). The CDR3 runs 12 residues. V dropped 4 bases and J dropped 5; count of bases not matched to a gene: 2. The CDR3 reads CSAKTGGTEAFF. CDR3 coding DNA: TGCAGTGCTAAGACAGGGGGTACTGAAGCTTTCTTT.

In this sample, this clonotype turned up many times. V usage is TRBV24-1 and J usage is TRBJ1-5; maybe TRBD1 (6 bases). This CDR3 contains 15 residues. Germline V gene sequence: CDR1 KGHDR, CDR2 SFDVKD. V was trimmed by 3 bases and J by 3 bases, leaving 11 bases between them. The CDR3 is CATSDPDSPNQPQHF. In nucleotides, the CDR3 is TGTGCCACCAGTGATCCGGACAGTCCCAATCAGCCCCAGCATTTT.

This clonotype was detected ten times or more. The chain couples TRBV6-6 to TRBJ2-3; D may be TRBD1 (7 bases). Germline CDR1 and CDR2: MNHNY and SVGAGI (reference sequence). This CDR3 contains 16 residues. The V gene lost 2 bases and the J gene lost 0 bases, with 12 bases spanning the gap. CDR3 nucleotide sequence: TGTGCCAGCAGTTACGCGGGGACAGATAGCACAGATACGCAGTATTTT. Its translation: CASSYAGTDSTDTQYF.

This clonotype was found a few times. The rearrangement joins TRBV20-1 to TRBJ1-4, with D uncertain. V lost 0 bases and J lost 5, with 16 bases in between. Germline V gene lookup returns CDR1 DFQATT and CDR2 SNEGSKA (reference sequence). The CDR3 spans 16 residues. The CDR3 DNA reads as TGCAGTGCTAGAGATCGGTATGGGAATCGCAATGAAAAACTGTTTTTT. Encoded protein: CSARDRYGNRNEKLFF.

This clonotype was detected ten times or more. The chain couples TRBV6-5 to TRBJ2-1; 15 bases are shared with TRBD2. Germline loops: CDR1 MNHEY, CDR2 SVGAGI. There are 17 residues in the CDR3. The ends lost 6 bases at V and 6 bases at J; junction bases unmatched: 9. The CDR3: CASRSPAGLAGGNEQFF. In DNA form, the CDR3 reads TGTGCCAGCAGATCCCCGGCGGGACTAGCGGGGGGCAATGAGCAGTTCTTC.

This clonotype was counted only a few times. A much larger clone lies a single base off, so this may be a read error. Here the CDR3 reads CASSWTATNDKLFF. CDR3 DNA: TGTGCCAGCAGCTGGACAGCAACTAATGACAAACTGTTTTTT. This sequence joins TRBV7-9 and TRBJ1-4; perhaps TRBD1 as D (6 bases). Germline CDR1 is SEHNR and CDR2 is FQNEAQ (reference sequence). This CDR3 contains 14 residues. Complete variable domain (other parts from reference TRBV7-9 and TRBJ1-4): DTGVSQNPRHKITKRGQNVTFRCDPISEHNRLYWYRQTLGQGPEFLTYFQNEAQLEKSRLLSDRFSAERPKGSFSTLEIQRTEQGDSAMYLCASSWTATNDKLFFGSGTQLSVL.

Ten or more counts support this clonotype. The chain recombines TRBV2 with TRBJ2-7, with a weak D call TRBD1 (5 bases). Trimming left V 8 bases short and J 5 bases short, with 22 bases between. Germline V gene lookup returns CDR1 SNHLY and CDR2 FYNNEI. The CDR3 has 15 residues. The CDR3 sequence: CASSPLGLRVDEQYF. In nucleotides, the CDR3 is TGTGCCAGCTCACCCTTGGGGCTAAGGGTTGACGAGCAGTACTTC.

This clonotype came up many times. The V call is TRBV9, the J call TRBJ1-6; D is uncertain. The CDR3 length is 13 residues. Germline CDR1 reads SGDLS; CDR2 reads YYNGEE. The V gene lost 2 bases and the J gene lost 8 bases, with 8 bases spanning the gap. DNA for the CDR3: TGTGCCAGCAGCGTTAAACTGGATTCACCCCTCCACTTT. Its protein is CASSVKLDSPLHF.

This clonotype has a count of ten or more. An end of the junction differs from the germline gene, which may be a read error. The chain combines TRBV20-1 with TRBJ2-1, with a tentative D call TRBD1 (5 bases). In germline, CDR1 is DFQATT, CDR2 SNEGSKA (reference sequence). CDR3 size: 14 residues. The CDR3 loop is CSARDSLGYNEQFF. Written as DNA, the CDR3 is TGCAGTGCTCGAGACAGTTTGGGCTACAATGAGCAGTTCTTC.

This clonotype was found many times. This chain joins TRBV5-1 and TRBJ1-2; possibly TRBD1 for D (6 bases). The CDR3 contains 14 residues. V was cut by 4 bases and J by 5 bases, with 15 bases left in between. Per germline, CDR1 SGHRS and CDR2 YFSETQ. The CDR3 reads CASSPTTGTYGYTF. The CDR3 DNA sequence: TGCGCCAGCAGCCCCACGACAGGAACTTATGGCTACACCTTC.

This clonotype was seen repeatedly, ten times or more. This chain links TRBV5-1 with TRBJ2-5; 8 bases align to TRBD1. J lost 4 bases, V lost 4 bases, and 12 bases had no gene match. The CDR3 has 16 amino acids. CDR1 is SGHRS, CDR2 YFSETQ, per germline. The CDR3 reads CASSPGQGLGGETQYF. CDR3 coding DNA: TGCGCCAGCAGCCCTGGACAGGGACTGGGGGGAGAGACCCAGTACTTC.

This clonotype was counted ten times or more. This chain joins TRBV5-1 and TRBJ2-5, with 11 positions matching TRBD1. The germline CDR1 and CDR2 sequences are SGHRS and YFSETQ. The V segment lost 3 bases and the J segment 2 bases; nucleotides outside the gene matches: 6. This CDR3 is built from 16 residues. The CDR3 region has the DNA TGCGCCAGCAGCTCCTGGACAGGGGGCCGGCAAGAGACCCAGTACTTC. This gives the protein CASSSWTGGRQETQYF.

This clonotype was observed at least ten times. The V gene is TRBV5-1, the J gene TRBJ1-1, with TRBD1 matching over 7 bases. The V and J ends lost 4 bases and 0 bases, in that order; junction bases with no gene match: 12. Germline loops: CDR1 SGHRS, CDR2 YFSETQ. The CDR3 is 17 amino acids. The CDR3 loop is CASSKISGTAMNTEAFF. As DNA, the CDR3 is TGCGCCAGCAGCAAAATATCCGGGACAGCAATGAACACTGAAGCTTTCTTT. Full variable domain (outside the CDR3, taken from reference TRBV5-1 and TRBJ1-1): KAGVTQTPRYLIKTRGQQVTLSCSPISGHRSVSWYQQTPGQGLQFLFEYFSETQRNKGNFPGRFSGRQFSNSRSEMNVSTLELGDSALYLCASSKISGTAMNTEAFFGQGTRLTVV.

This clonotype was seen ten or more times. This chain joins TRBV7-2 and TRBJ2-7; no clear D gene. The V gene's germline CDR1 is SGHTA and CDR2 FQGNSA. V lost 5 bases, J lost 0 bases, and 17 bases lay in between. This CDR3 has 16 amino acids. The CDR3 sequence: CASSPYIGYSSYEQYF. The CDR3 DNA sequence: TGTGCCAGCAGCCCTTACATAGGTTACAGCTCCTACGAGCAGTACTTC. Looking up the rest from reference TRBV7-2 and TRBJ2-7 gives the full variable domain: GAGVSQSPSNKVTEKGKDVELRCDPISGHTALYWYRQSLGQGLEFLIYFQGNSAPDKSGLPSDRFSAERTGGSVSTLTIQRTQQEDSAVYLCASSPYIGYSSYEQYFGPGTRLTVT.

Note on this clonotype: A read error may account for a junction end that differs from germline. This chain uses TRBV7-8 with TRBJ1-5; D gene uncertain. The germline gives CDR1 SGHVS, CDR2 FQNEAQ. The CDR3 covers 13 residues. As DNA, the CDR3 is TGTGCCAGCAGCTTAGGGTTGGGTCAGCCCCAGAATTTT. It yields the protein CASSLGLGQPQNF. The whole variable domain, filled in from reference TRBV7-8 and TRBJ1-5, reads GAGVSQSPRYKVAKRGQDVALRCDPISGHVSLFWYQQALGQGPEFLTYFQNEAQLDKSGLPSDRFFAERPEGSVSTLKIQRTQQEDSAVYLCASSLGLGQPQNFGDGTRLSIL.